This T cell receptor beta chain was retrieved from a study of control samples from healthy donors and cancer patients (dated by TCRdb to 2019 to 2021). Library method: the immunoSEQ multiplex PCR assay. TCRdb carries this immuneACCESS record with in-frame sequences only. Its versions omit some clonotypes, under half of them owing to an unresolved V gene in the studies checked, with the rest unexplained. In this sample the table shows fewer than 85,000 clones, about 94% of which occur a single time. Approximately 3% of the sample goes to the ten largest clones. In regard to this clone: Its specific antigen is unknown. The record has no base qualities; no much larger clone is one base away.

Here V drops 1 base and J drops 4 bases, and the junction holds 5 bases not matched to any gene. The CDR3 goes from the cysteine to the phenylalanine over 15 residues. The kept DNA is CDR3 alone, 45 bases in frame from the first base. Via the germline V gene (reference sequence), CDR1 is SGHNT and CDR2 YYREEE. Here the chain combines TRBV5-4 and TRBJ2-3, with 8 central nucleotides matching TRBD2. Specimen: blood. This TCR was sampled from a woman in her twenties or thirties in good health. CDR3 protein: CASSLSTSGADTQYF. The nucleotides read TGTGCCAGCAGCTTGTCTACTAGCGGAGCAGATACGCAGTATTTT. The full variable domain, with segments outside the CDR3 supplied by the reference TRBV5-4 and TRBJ2-3 proteins, appears as ETGVTQSPTHLIKTRGQQVTLRCSSQSGHNTVSWYQQALGQGPQFIFQYYREEENGRGNFPPRFSGLQFPNYSSELNVNALELDDSALYLCASSLSTSGADTQYFGPGTRLTVL.